A single sample is the source of the 9 T cell receptor beta chains below, sequenced in a study of blood T cell repertoires in COVID-19 (dated by TCRdb to 2019 to 2021). Receptor libraries were prepared by the immunoSEQ multiplex PCR assay. TCRdb limited this immuneACCESS table to in-frame rearrangements with V and J called. A share of clones is missing; checked studies link under half to unresolved V genes, and the rest is unexplained. The sample table shows about 250,000 clones, and 85% to 90% are seen once. The ten biggest clones cover under 1.5% of the sample. The sample was peripheral blood. The receptors were sampled from an elderly man with acute or convalescent COVID-19.

The gene calls are TRBV3-1 (or the pseudogene TRBV3-2) and TRBJ2-7; 8 bases agree with TRBD2. J gave up 4 bases and V 1 base, and 3 bases lay outside the gene matches. The CDR3 sequence is 14 residues long. CDR1 is LGHDT and CDR2 is YNNKEL in the germline V gene (reference sequence). CDR3 region: CASSQAGGDYEQYF. The CDR3 DNA is TGTGCCAGCAGCCAAGCGGGGGGGGATTACGAGCAGTACTTC.

The rearrangement links TRBV19 to TRBJ1-5, with TRBD1 as a possible D gene (5 bases). This CDR3 is 16 amino acids long. Trimming shortened V by 1 base and J by 3 bases, and 13 bases separated the two germline ends. The V gene's germline CDR1 is LNHDA and CDR2 SQIVND (reference sequence). CDR3 loop: CASSIAKTELNQPQHF. For the CDR3, the DNA is TGTGCCAGTAGTATAGCCAAGACAGAACTCAATCAGCCCCAGCATTTT.

The chain employs TRBV7-2 and TRBJ2-1; 10 bases agree with TRBD2. V was pared by 1 base and J by 4 bases, with 1 base of the junction left unmatched. Germline V lookup: CDR1 SGHTA, CDR2 FQGNSA. CDR3 size: 15 residues. CDR3 sequence: CASSLGAGGYNEQFF. The CDR3 DNA reads TGTGCCAGCAGCTTAGGAGCGGGGGGGTACAATGAGCAGTTCTTC.

The chain joins TRBV29-1 to TRBJ2-7; 7 bases are shared with TRBD2. V shed 8 bases, J shed 3 bases, and the junction held 13 bases outside the gene matches. The CDR3 extends over 14 amino acids. Germline V CDR1 and CDR2: SQVTM, ANQGSEA. The CDR3 is CSPSGGRKIYEQYF. The CDR3 DNA is TGCAGCCCCTCCGGCGGGAGAAAAATCTACGAGCAGTACTTC.

This chain connects TRBV7-9 to TRBJ2-4, with 7 bases identical to TRBD2. Germline assignment: CDR1 SEHNR and CDR2 FQNEAQ (reference sequence). The CDR3 is made up of 14 amino acids. V lost 1 base to trimming and J lost 7 bases; unmatched junction nucleotides: 4. The CDR3 DNA is TGTGCCAGCAGCTTAGAACTAGCGTATAACATTCAGTACTTC. Protein sequence: CASSLELAYNIQYF.

This chain uses TRBV10-3 with TRBJ2-2, with D perhaps TRBD2 (6 bases). The CDR3 extends over 13 amino acids. Germline V gene lookup returns CDR1 ENHRY and CDR2 SYGVKD. Trimming took off 10 bases at V and 5 bases at J, with 14 bases between the two ends. The CDR3 coding sequence is TGTGCCACCTCCCGGGACTTAACCGGGGAGCTGTTTTTT. Its translation: CATSRDLTGELFF.

This clone was seen a handful of times. This chain links TRBV18 with TRBJ1-4; tentative D call: TRBD1 (5 bases). This CDR3 spans 15 amino acids. Looked up from germline, CDR1 is KGHSH and CDR2 is LQKENI. V was cut by 6 bases and J by 1 base, with 12 bases left in between. In nucleotides, the CDR3 is TGTGCCAGCTCCCCCAATACAGGAACTAATGAAAAACTGTTTTTT. Translated: CASSPNTGTNEKLFF.

As DNA, the CDR3 is TGTGCCAGCAGTTACTCACTAGCGGGGATCAATGAGCAGTTCTTC. The encoded protein is CASSYSLAGINEQFF. V and J are TRBV6-5 and TRBJ2-1, with 10 bases fitting TRBD2. With 0 bases clipped from V and 6 bases from J, the junction kept 2 bases outside the gene matches. In germline, CDR1 is MNHEY, CDR2 SVGAGI. The CDR3 covers 15 residues.

This sequence joins TRBV3-1 (or the pseudogene TRBV3-2) and TRBJ2-5; 7 bases map to TRBD2. Germline assignment: CDR1 LGHDT and CDR2 YNNKEL (reference sequence). With 1 base clipped from V and 4 bases from J, the junction kept 6 bases outside the gene matches. This CDR3 spans 15 amino acids. The CDR3 loop reads CASSQGVAGVETQYF. CDR3 in DNA: TGTGCCAGCAGCCAAGGAGTAGCGGGCGTAGAGACCCAGTACTTC.